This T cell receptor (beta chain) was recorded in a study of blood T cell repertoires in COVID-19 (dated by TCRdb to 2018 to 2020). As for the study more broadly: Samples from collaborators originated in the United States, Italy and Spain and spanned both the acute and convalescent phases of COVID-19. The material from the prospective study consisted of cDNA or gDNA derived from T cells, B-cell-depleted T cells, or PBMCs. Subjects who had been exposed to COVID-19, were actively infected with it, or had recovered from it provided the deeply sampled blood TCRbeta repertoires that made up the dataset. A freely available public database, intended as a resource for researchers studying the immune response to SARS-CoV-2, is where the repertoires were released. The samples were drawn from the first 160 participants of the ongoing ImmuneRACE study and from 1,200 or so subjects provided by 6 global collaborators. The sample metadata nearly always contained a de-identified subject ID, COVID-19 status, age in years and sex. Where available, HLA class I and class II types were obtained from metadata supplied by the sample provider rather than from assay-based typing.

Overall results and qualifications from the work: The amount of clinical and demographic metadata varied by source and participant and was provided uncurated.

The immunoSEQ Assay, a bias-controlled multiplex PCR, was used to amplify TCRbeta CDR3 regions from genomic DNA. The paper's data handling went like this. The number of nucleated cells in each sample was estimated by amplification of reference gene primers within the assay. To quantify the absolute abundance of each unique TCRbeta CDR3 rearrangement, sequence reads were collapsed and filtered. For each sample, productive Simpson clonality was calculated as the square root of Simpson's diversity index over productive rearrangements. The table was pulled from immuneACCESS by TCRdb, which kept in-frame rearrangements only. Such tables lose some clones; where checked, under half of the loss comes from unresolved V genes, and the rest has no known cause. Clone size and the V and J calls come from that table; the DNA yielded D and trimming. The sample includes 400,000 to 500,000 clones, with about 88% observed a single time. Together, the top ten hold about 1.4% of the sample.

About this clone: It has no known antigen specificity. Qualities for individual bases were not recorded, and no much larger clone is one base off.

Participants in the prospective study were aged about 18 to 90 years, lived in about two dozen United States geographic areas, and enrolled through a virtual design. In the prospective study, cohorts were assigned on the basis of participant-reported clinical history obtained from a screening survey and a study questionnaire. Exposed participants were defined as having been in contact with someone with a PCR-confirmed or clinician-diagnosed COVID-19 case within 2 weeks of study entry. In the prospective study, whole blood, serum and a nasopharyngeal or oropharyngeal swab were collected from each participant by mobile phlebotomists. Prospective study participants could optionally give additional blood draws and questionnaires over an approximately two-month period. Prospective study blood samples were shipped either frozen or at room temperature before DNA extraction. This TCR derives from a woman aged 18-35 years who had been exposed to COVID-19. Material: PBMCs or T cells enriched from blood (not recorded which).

The bases are TGCGCCAGCAGCTTGGAGGGGAAATCGGAGCCCCAGCATTTT. It is translated as CASSLEGKSEPQHF. This receptor chain uses TRBV10-2 and TRBJ1-5; the D gene is perhaps TRBD1, on 5 matching bases. The CDR3 covers 14 residues, taking in both the cysteine and the phenylalanine. The kept DNA is CDR3 alone, 42 bases in frame from the first base. The junction carries 17 bases between V and J, which are trimmed by 6 bases and 8 bases respectively. CDR1 and CDR2, looked up from the germline V gene, are WSHSY and SAAADI.